Below, 14 T cell receptor beta chains from the same sample are listed, as sequenced in a study of blood T cell repertoires in COVID-19. TCRdb's table, derived via immunoSEQ multiplex PCR, lists solely in-frame clones and lacks some. This sample has roughly 230,000 clones, with 65% to 90% found just once. Sequencing input: peripheral blood. The source is a woman aged 45 to 65 with acute or convalescent COVID-19.

This CDR3 reads CASSLRDRGAAGYTF. CDR3 DNA: TGCGCCAGCAGCCTGCGGGACAGGGGGGCGGCGGGCTACACCTTC. V and J are TRBV4-3 and TRBJ1-2; 11 nucleotides line up with TRBD1. CDR3 size: 15 residues. Germline CDR1 and CDR2: LGHNA and YSLEER. Losses at the gene ends were 4 bases for V and 8 bases for J; bases not matched to a gene: 9.

CDR3 nucleotide sequence: TGTGCCAGCAGTTTAGGGGTAGGCAATGAGCAGTTCTTC. It yields the protein CASSLGVGNEQFF. V usage is TRBV6-5 and J usage is TRBJ2-1; TRBD1 might be the D (5 bases). V was trimmed by 4 bases and J by 6 bases, leaving 10 bases between them. The CDR3 has 13 amino acids. Per germline, CDR1 MNHEY and CDR2 SVGAGI.

V is TRBV28 and J is TRBJ1-2, with 8 bases aligning to TRBD1. Germline CDR1 reads MDHEN; CDR2 reads SYDVKM. V was pared by 6 bases and J by 9 bases, with 3 bases of the junction left unmatched. The CDR3 consists of 11 residues. Here the CDR3 DNA reads TGTGCCAGCAGGACAGGGGTAAGCTACACCTTC. Protein: CASRTGVSYTF.

This clone was seen a single time. V gene TRBV6-5 combines with J gene TRBJ1-6; TRBD1 matches 8 bases. This CDR3 is 14 amino acids long. Germline V gene data show CDR1 as MNHEY and CDR2 as SVGAGI. V was pared by 6 bases and J by 7 bases, with 5 bases of the junction left unmatched. CDR3 bases: TGTGCCAGCAGACAACAGGGGGGGAATTCACCCCTCCACTTT. Its translation: CASRQQGGNSPLHF.

Of note for this clone: Other nucleotide sequences in the sample specify the same CDR3. V usage is TRBV27 and J usage is TRBJ2-7; tentatively, D is TRBD2 (5 bases). The CDR3 consists of 11 residues. Germline CDR1 MNHEY, CDR2 SMNVEV (reference sequence). Trimming left V 5 bases short and J 4 bases short, with 6 bases between. CDR3 region: CASSGSYEQYF. The DNA for the CDR3 is TGTGCCAGCAGTGGGAGTTACGAGCAGTACTTC.

This chain links TRBV4-2 with TRBJ1-2; maybe TRBD1 (5 bases). Between the trimmed V and J ends, which lost 2 bases and 0 bases, there was a span of 16 bases. Germline V gene lookup returns CDR1 LGHNA and CDR2 YNFKEQ. This CDR3 is built from 17 residues. CDR3 sequence: CASSQRSTVTANYGYTF. The CDR3 DNA is TGTGCCAGCAGCCAAAGGTCGACCGTGACAGCTAACTATGGCTACACCTTC.

This chain uses TRBV27 with TRBJ1-2, with no clear D. CDR3 length: 13 residues. The V gene lost 5 bases and the J gene lost 2 bases, with 9 bases spanning the gap. The germline CDR1 and CDR2 sequences are MNHEY and SMNVEV (reference sequence). The CDR3 region has the DNA TGTGCCAGCAGTCCGTACAACAACTATGGCTACACCTTC. Protein: CASSPYNNYGYTF.

The CDR3 sequence: CASSSQGAGNTIYF. The CDR3 nucleotides are TGTGCCAGCAGCTCCCAGGGGGCTGGAAACACCATATATTTT. The chain recombines TRBV7-9 with TRBJ1-3, with TRBD1 matching over 7 bases. The CDR3 spans 14 residues. Germline V gene sequence: CDR1 SEHNR, CDR2 FQNEAQ (reference sequence). J was trimmed by 2 bases and V by 4 bases; bases with no gene match: 2.

The CDR3 loop is CASSFRLAGTNTGELFF. The DNA for the CDR3 is TGTGCCAGCAGCTTTCGGCTAGCGGGAACCAACACCGGGGAGCTGTTTTTT. The chain is built from TRBV5-4 and TRBJ2-2; 9 bases map to TRBD2. In germline, CDR1 is SGHNT, CDR2 YYREEE (reference sequence). J gave up 2 bases and V 2 bases, and 7 bases lay outside the gene matches. This CDR3 region has 17 residues.

In this sample, this clone turned up once. The V gene is TRBV27, the J gene TRBJ1-6; TRBD1 aligns across 10 bases. Losses at the gene ends were 9 bases for V and 8 bases for J; bases not matched to a gene: 13. Looked up from germline, CDR1 is MNHEY and CDR2 is SMNVEV (reference sequence). The CDR3 extends over 16 amino acids. CDR3 nucleotide sequence: TGTGCCAGTACTAATTTACCGGGACAGGGGTATTCACCCCTCCACTTT. Protein product: CASTNLPGQGYSPLHF.

The chain recombines TRBV5-1 with TRBJ1-4, with D unresolved. V was clipped by 5 bases and J by 6 bases, with 11 bases between them. Germline CDR1 is SGHRS and CDR2 is YFSETQ. There are 13 residues in the CDR3. CDR3 coding DNA: TGCGCCAGCAGGAGCGGGAGGGATGAAAAACTGTTTTTT. It is translated as CASRSGRDEKLFF.

This sequence joins TRBV5-4 and TRBJ1-5; no reliable D call. Germline V gene lookup returns CDR1 SGHNT and CDR2 YYREEE (reference sequence). Trimming shortened V by 3 bases and J by 3 bases, and 7 bases separated the two germline ends. The CDR3 consists of 13 residues. The CDR3 DNA follows: TGTGCCAGCAGCTCAGACACCAATCAGCCCCAGCATTTT. It yields the protein CASSSDTNQPQHF. The full variable domain, its missing parts supplied by reference TRBV5-4 and TRBJ1-5, is ETGVTQSPTHLIKTRGQQVTLRCSSQSGHNTVSWYQQALGQGPQFIFQYYREEENGRGNFPPRFSGLQFPNYSSELNVNALELDDSALYLCASSSDTNQPQHFGDGTRLSIL.

The chain is built from TRBV6-6 and TRBJ1-2, with 9 bases identical to TRBD1. CDR3 size: 13 residues. The germline gives CDR1 MNHNY, CDR2 SVGAGI (reference sequence). V gave up 6 bases and J gave up 8 bases; unmatched junction bases: 7. CDR3 nucleotide sequence: TGTGCCAGCAGCCCGAGACAGGGGGAGGGCTACACCTTC. Translating gives CASSPRQGEGYTF.

There are a few counts of this clone. The chain uses TRBV24-1 and TRBJ2-5; D is possibly TRBD2 (6 bases). Looked up from germline, CDR1 is KGHDR and CDR2 is SFDVKD. The V gene lost 4 bases and the J gene lost 4 bases, with 15 bases spanning the gap. This CDR3 region has 15 residues. CDR3 DNA: TGTGCCACCAGTGACCCCCGGGGGAGTGGAGAGACCCAGTACTTC. Translating gives CATSDPRGSGETQYF.